These 7 T cell receptor beta chains were all obtained from the same sample, sequenced in a study of blood T cell repertoires in COVID-19. Only in-frame clones appear in the TCRdb table, and some are missing; sequencing was by immunoSEQ multiplex PCR. The table has 95,000 to 150,000 clones, around 70% seen once. Sample: peripheral blood. These receptors all stem from a man aged 60 to 69 with acute or convalescent COVID-19.

The rearrangement links TRBV5-1 to TRBJ1-1, with D unresolved. Per the germline V gene, CDR1 is SGHRS and CDR2 is YFSETQ. The CDR3 spans 14 residues. Trimming took 3 bases from V and 2 from J, leaving 11 bases between them. The CDR3 is CASSSQTDNTEAFF. CDR3 DNA: TGCGCCAGCAGCTCCCAGACTGATAACACTGAAGCTTTCTTT.

The chain couples TRBV24-1 to TRBJ2-5; D is perhaps TRBD2 (5 bases). V lost 1 base and J lost 7, with 18 bases in between. CDR3 length: 16 residues. The germline V gene has CDR1 KGHDR and CDR2 SFDVKD. The CDR3 nucleotides are TGTGCCACCAGTGATTTCCGGGCGGAGGCCTTGGGGACCCAGTACTTC. It yields the protein CATSDFRAEALGTQYF.

The chain is built from TRBV5-1 and TRBJ2-3; 15 positions match TRBD2. The germline V gene encodes CDR1 SGHRS and CDR2 YFSETQ. With V trimmed by 4 bases and J by 2 bases, 5 bases remained unmatched. The CDR3 loop spans 17 amino acids. CDR3 bases: TGCGCCAGCAGCCCCGGGACTAGCGGGGGGTTCACAGATACGCAGTATTTT. This codes for CASSPGTSGGFTDTQYF.

The chain employs TRBV27 and TRBJ2-7; TRBD2 might be the D (7 bases). Trimming took off 6 bases at V and 7 bases at J, with 25 bases between the two ends. Per the germline V gene, CDR1 is MNHEY and CDR2 is SMNVEV (reference sequence). CDR3 length equals 16 residues. CDR3 sequence reads: CASRGGGSGGVGEQYF. In DNA form, the CDR3 reads TGTGCCAGCAGAGGGGGAGGGTCTGGGGGGGTGGGGGAGCAGTACTTC.

The chain combines TRBV11-3 with TRBJ1-2; TRBD1 matches at 8 bases. The germline CDR1 and CDR2 sequences are SGHNT and YENEEA. The CDR3 runs to 14 residues. The junction had 7 bases not matched to a gene; V was cut back by 5 bases and J by 5 bases. The CDR3 reads CASSVQGAGYGYTF. CDR3 sequence (DNA): TGTGCCAGCAGCGTTCAGGGGGCTGGGTATGGCTACACCTTC.

The chain joins TRBV14 to TRBJ2-1; TRBD2 matches at 10 bases. Germline lookup yields CDR1 SGHDN and CDR2 FVKESK. V lost 0 bases, J lost 4 bases, and 6 bases stayed unmatched. The CDR3 is 17 residues long. The CDR3 reads CASSQERNSGGYNEQFF. As DNA, the CDR3 is TGTGCCAGCAGCCAAGAGCGTAATAGCGGGGGGTACAATGAGCAGTTCTTC.

In its sample, this clone was seen a few times. This rearrangement joins TRBV27 to TRBJ1-1; D gene unclear. This CDR3 is built from 11 residues. The V and J ends lost 9 bases and 1 base respectively, with 6 bases between them. Germline CDR1 is MNHEY and CDR2 is SMNVEV (reference sequence). The CDR3 region has the DNA TGTGCCAGTAAGCGGAACACTGAAGCTTTCTTT. The encoded protein is CASKRNTEAFF.